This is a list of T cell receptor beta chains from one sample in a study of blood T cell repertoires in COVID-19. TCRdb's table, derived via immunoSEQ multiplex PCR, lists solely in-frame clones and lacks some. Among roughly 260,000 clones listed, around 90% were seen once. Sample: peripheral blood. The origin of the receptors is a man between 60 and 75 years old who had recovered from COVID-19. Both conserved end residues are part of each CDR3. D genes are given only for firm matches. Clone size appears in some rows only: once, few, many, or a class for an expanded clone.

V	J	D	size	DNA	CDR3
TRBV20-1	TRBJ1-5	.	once	TGCAGTGCTAGTAAGGAGGGGCGTAGCAATCAGCCCCAGCATTTT	CSASKEGRSNQPQHF
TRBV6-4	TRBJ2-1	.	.	TGTGCCAGCAGTGAAGAGGGGGGGTTCGATGAGCAGTTCTTC	CASSEEGGFDEQFF
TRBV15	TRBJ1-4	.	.	TGTGCCACCAGCAGAGGGGGCCAGGGTGGAACTAATGAAAAACTGTTTTTT	CATSRGGQGGTNEKLFF
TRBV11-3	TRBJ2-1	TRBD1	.	TGTGCCAGCAGCTTACGACAGGGCTACAATGAGCAGTTCTTC	CASSLRQGYNEQFF
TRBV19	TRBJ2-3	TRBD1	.	TGTGCCAGTAGTATCACAGGGGTACGGACAGATACGCAGTATTTT	CASSITGVRTDTQYF
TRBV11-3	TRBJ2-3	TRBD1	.	TGTGCCAGCAGCTCGACAGGGGATACGCAGTATTTT	CASSSTGDTQYF
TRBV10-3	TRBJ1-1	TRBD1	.	TGTGCCATCAGTGACCCCGGGACAGGGTCCACTGAAGCTTTCTTT	CAISDPGTGSTEAFF
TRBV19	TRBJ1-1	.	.	TGTGCCAGTACCCAATGGGCAGGTTACAACACTGAAGCTTTCTTT	CASTQWAGYNTEAFF
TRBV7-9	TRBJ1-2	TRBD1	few	TGTGCCAGCAGCTATACCTCAGGGGGCAATAACTATGGCTACACCTTC	CASSYTSGGNNYGYTF
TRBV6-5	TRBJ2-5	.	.	TGTGCCAGCAGCATTAGTATGGGGGGTACAGAGACCCAGTACTTC	CASSISMGGTETQYF
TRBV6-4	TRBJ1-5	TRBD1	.	TGTGCCAGCAGTGCGCTTCCGGACAGGGAAGTGAGCAATCAGCCCCAGCATTTT	CASSALPDREVSNQPQHF
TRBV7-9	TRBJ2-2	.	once	TGTGCCAGCCGGCCCCGGAGCAGGGTTAACACCGGGGAGCTGTTTTTT	CASRPRSRVNTGELFF
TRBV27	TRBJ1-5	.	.	TGTGCCAGCAGTTTAATACAGGGCCCCAATCAGCCCCAGCATTTT	CASSLIQGPNQPQHF
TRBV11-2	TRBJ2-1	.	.	TGTGCCAGCAGCTTTAACCGCGCGTACAATGAGCAGTTCTTC	CASSFNRAYNEQFF
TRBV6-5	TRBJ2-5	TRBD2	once	TGTGCCAGCAGTTACGGGCTAGCGGGGCGACAAGAGACCCAGTACTTC	CASSYGLAGRQETQYF
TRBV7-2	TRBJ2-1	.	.	TGTGCCAGCAGCTTAGGATCCAGTTACAATGAGCAGTTCTTC	CASSLGSSYNEQFF
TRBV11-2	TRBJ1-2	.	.	TGTGCCAGCAGCCCTCCTCGGGGGGGTCCGGGAGGAGGCTACACCTTC	CASSPPRGGPGGGYTF
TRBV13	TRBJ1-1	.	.	TGTGCCAGCAGCCAAGGGGGGAGGGCGATTGAAGCTTTCTTT	CASSQGGRAIEAFF
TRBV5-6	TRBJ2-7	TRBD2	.	TGTGCCAGCAGCTCCAATAGCGGGGGGGCCTACGAGCAGTACTTC	CASSSNSGGAYEQYF
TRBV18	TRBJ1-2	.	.	TGTGCCAGCTCAGTCGGGAACGACTGGGGCTACACCTTC	CASSVGNDWGYTF
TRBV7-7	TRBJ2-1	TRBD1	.	TGTGCCAGCAGCTTATTACAGGGGGCAGGCAATGAGCAGTTCTTC	CASSLLQGAGNEQFF
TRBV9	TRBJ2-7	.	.	TGTGCCAGCAGCGCGGAGGGAGCCGACGAGCAGTACTTC	CASSAEGADEQYF
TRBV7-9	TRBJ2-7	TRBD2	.	TGTGCCAGCAGCGCCATGGGAGGGGCCTCCTACGAGCAGTACTTC	CASSAMGGASYEQYF
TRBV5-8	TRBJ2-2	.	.	TGTGCCAGCAGAAAGACCGGGACCGGGGAGCTGTTTTTT	CASRKTGTGELFF
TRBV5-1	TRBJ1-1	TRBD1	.	TGCGCCAGCAGCTTGGGGACAGGGTTGAACACTGAAGCTTTCTTT	CASSLGTGLNTEAFF
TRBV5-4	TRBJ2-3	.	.	TGTGCCAGCAGCTTGGGAGAAGCTTCCACAGATACGCAGTATTTT	CASSLGEASTDTQYF
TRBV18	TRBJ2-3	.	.	TGTGCCAGCTCACCACTGGACTTGCGGGGACTCACAGATACGCAGTATTTT	CASSPLDLRGLTDTQYF
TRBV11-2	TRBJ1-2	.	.	TGTGCCAGCAGCTTGAGGGGGGGTGGCGCTAACTATGGCTACACCTTC	CASSLRGGGANYGYTF
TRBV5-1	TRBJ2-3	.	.	TGCGCCAGCAGCTTGCACGTAGCTGGAACAGATACGCAGTATTTT	CASSLHVAGTDTQYF
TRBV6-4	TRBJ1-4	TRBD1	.	TGTGCCAGCAGGAGAGGGGGACAGGGGTATGAAAAACTGTTTTTT	CASRRGGQGYEKLFF
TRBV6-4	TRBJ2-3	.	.	TGTGCCAGCAGTGACTCGTCCCGGGGGAACACAGATACGCAGTATTTT	CASSDSSRGNTDTQYF
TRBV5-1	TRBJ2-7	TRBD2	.	TGCGCCAGCAGCATCCAAAGTAGCGGGGGTTTTTACGAGCAGTACTTC	CASSIQSSGGFYEQYF
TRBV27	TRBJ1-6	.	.	TGTGCCAGCAGTTTATCGGGCAGGGGTAATAATTCACCCCTCCACTTT	CASSLSGRGNNSPLHF
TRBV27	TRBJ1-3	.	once	TGTGCCAGCAGTTTATTGTCAGGATCTGGAAACACCATATATTTT	CASSLLSGSGNTIYF
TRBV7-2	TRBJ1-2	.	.	TGTGCCAGCAGCTTAGTCGGAGGGATCTATGGCTACACCTTC	CASSLVGGIYGYTF
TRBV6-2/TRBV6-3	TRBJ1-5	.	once	TGTGCCAGCAGTTACACCCCAGGTCGCCAGCCCCAGCATTTT	CASSYTPGRQPQHF
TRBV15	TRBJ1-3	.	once	TGTGCCACCAGCAGAGTCGCCCCCTCCCACAGGGTCGGGGGGGACACCATATATTTT	CATSRVAPSHRVGGDTIYF
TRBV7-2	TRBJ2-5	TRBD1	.	TGTGCCAGCAGCTGGGACAGGGCCTCGCAAGAGACCCAGTACTTC	CASSWDRASQETQYF
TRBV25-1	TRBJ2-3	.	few	TGTGCCACCAGGGACCCCTGGGGGCCAGATACGCAGTATTTT	CATRDPWGPDTQYF
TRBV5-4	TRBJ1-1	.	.	TGTGCCAGCAGTGCACAGGGATTGAACACTGAAGCTTTCTTT	CASSAQGLNTEAFF
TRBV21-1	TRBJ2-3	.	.	TGTGCCAGCAGCAAAGCGGCGGGGGTTGGCACAGATACGCAGTATTTT	CASSKAAGVGTDTQYF
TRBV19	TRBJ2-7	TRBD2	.	TGTGCCAGTAGTATCTCTAGCGGCTCCTACGAGCAGTACTTC	CASSISSGSYEQYF
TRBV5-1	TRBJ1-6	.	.	TGCGCCAGCAGCTTGGTCTCGGGGGGAGGGTCACCCCTCCACTTT	CASSLVSGGGSPLHF
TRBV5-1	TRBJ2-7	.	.	TGCGCCAGCAGCATCGAACCGGGACATCACTACGAGCAGTACTTC	CASSIEPGHHYEQYF
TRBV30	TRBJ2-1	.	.	TGTGCCTGGAGTGCCAGGGGACAGCAGTTCTTC	CAWSARGQQFF
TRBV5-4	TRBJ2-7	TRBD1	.	TGTGCCAGCAGCTTGGATCAGGGGGCGAGAGAGCAGTACTTC	CASSLDQGAREQYF